This TCR beta chain was observed in a study of Graves' ophthalmopathy and Graves' hyperthyroidism. Germline values: CDR1 SGHAT, CDR2 FQDESV (reference sequence). V was shortened by 3 bases and J by 2 bases, with 7 bases between the two germline ends. The CDR3 loop spans 13 amino acids. Exclusion covered patients with other autoimmune diseases or uncontrolled infections (as well as pregnancy or lactation). On this clonotype: Its cognate antigen is unknown. This may stem from a read error, because a much larger clone lies one nucleotide away. No conserved phenylalanine or tryptophan is present at the end of the CDR3, so a read error is the likely explanation.

The sequenced template was RNA, covering the TCR beta CDR3 region. First-round RT-PCR relied on HTBI primers, and a second-round multiplex PCR came next. MiXCR, applied by TCRdb to the multiplex PCR reads, yields one record per CDR3 protein. The sample carries hundreds of thousands of distinct CDR3 sequences, about two fifths recorded once. Points from the study as a whole: Most clonotypes expanded in thyroid above 0.001 frequency were present in blood too.

The chain links TRBV11-1 to TRBJ1-2, with TRBD1 as a possible D gene (5 bases). Input material: peripheral blood. The sequence was collected from an adult man with Graves' ophthalmopathy. DNA of the CDR3: TGTGCCAGCAGCTTTGCAGGGAACTATGGCTACACCCTC. Translated, it gives CASSFAGNYGYTL.